This T cell receptor (beta chain) derives from a study of T-cell memory formation after mild COVID-19. General study results and limits: The authors did not confirm SARS-CoV-2 specificity of second-wave clones peaking day 37.

5'RACE with constant-segment primers built TCRalpha and TCRbeta cDNA libraries with UMIs. TCRdb analysed the 5' RACE reads with MiXCR anew, one entry per CDR3 protein. This sample has about 110,000 distinct CDR3 sequences, with approximately 21% found just once. Unmatched junction bases numbered 5, after V lost 4 bases and J lost 1 base. The germline V gene has CDR1 SGHRS and CDR2 YFSETQ. This CDR3 is built from 17 residues. In the case of this clonotype: Its antigen is as yet unknown.

The rearrangement uses TRBV5-1 and TRBJ2-5; 15 bases agree with TRBD2. Sample: PBMCs or a T cell subset sorted from them (not recorded which). The sequence came from a man in his late teens or twenties who had mild COVID-19 (a few samples of this study predate the infection). Cell type and time point are not known. The chain's CDR3 is CASSLGTSGGFQETQYF. CDR3 nucleotides: TGCGCCAGCAGCCTGGGGACTAGCGGGGGGTTCCAAGAGACCCAGTACTTC.